This T cell receptor (beta chain) originates from a study of T cell repertoires in cytomegalovirus infection. On the study more broadly: Matching HLA type, along with CMV infection, was indicated by public TCR beta signatures. Study conclusions and caveats: CMV carriers having the relevant HLA were flagged by cumulative public TCR beta family frequency. Ex vivo responses were dominated by HLA-C-restricted CMV-specific TCR beta clonotypes.

Germline V gene sequence: CDR1 LNHDA, CDR2 SQIVND (reference sequence). V was pared by 3 bases and J by 3 bases, with 17 bases between. The CDR3 has 17 amino acids. Notes on this clonotype: The target antigen is unknown.

TCRdb recomputed calls from the reads with MiXCR, one row per CDR3 protein. The data contain a few hundred thousand distinct CDR3 sequences, 40% of them singletons. The chain recombines TRBV19 with TRBJ2-2; a weak D match, TRBD2 (7 bases). This clonotype was sampled from a human donor in good health (CMV status not recorded). Some clones in this sample may be carry-over from other donors' samples. The sample consisted of cultured PBMCs, taken from culture after CMV antigen stimulation. The DNA of the CDR3 is TGTGCCAGTAGTATGGGGGGGACACGATCTTACACCGGGGAGCTGTTTTTT. Residues: CASSMGGTRSYTGELFF.